This passage covers 17 T cell receptor beta chains from one sample sequenced in a study of cytomegalovirus exposure and HLA in healthy donors. Researchers ran the PCR with 60 Vbeta and 13 Jbeta primers. This table comes from immunoSEQ multiplex PCR, and its TCRdb copy is limited to in-frame clones, with some not included. The repertoire holds around 170,000 clones, with 82% as singletons. The specimen sequenced was PBMCs. The receptors shown here come from a man aged 40-49 years in good health and CMV-seronegative.

This clone has only a few counts. This rearrangement joins TRBV27 to TRBJ2-7, with D possibly matching TRBD2 (5 bases). Germline V gene sequence: CDR1 MNHEY, CDR2 SMNVEV (reference sequence). The CDR3 contains 13 residues. The V and J ends lost 5 bases and 3 bases respectively, with 11 bases between them. The CDR3 coding sequence is TGTGCCAGCAGTAGAGGGCCCCACTACGAGCAGTACTTC. It specifies CASSRGPHYEQYF.

This chain joins TRBV6-5 and TRBJ2-1; 10 bases align to TRBD1. Germline V gene sequence: CDR1 MNHEY, CDR2 SVGAGI. The CDR3 runs 14 residues. V shed 6 bases and J 7 bases; nucleotides not matched to a gene: 6. The CDR3 is CASRTGTGANEQFF. The CDR3 bases are TGTGCCAGCAGGACTGGGACAGGGGCTAATGAGCAGTTCTTC.

J is TRBJ1-4 and V is TRBV19, with TRBD1 identical over 12 bases. Germline V lookup: CDR1 LNHDA, CDR2 SQIVND (reference sequence). The ends lost 10 bases at V and 2 bases at J; junction bases unmatched: 2. The CDR3 runs to 14 residues. CDR3 sequence reads: CATGQGATNEKLFF. Written as DNA, the CDR3 is TGTGCCACGGGACAGGGGGCGACTAATGAAAAACTGTTTTTT.

V gene TRBV11-2 combines with J gene TRBJ2-7, with D perhaps TRBD1 (5 bases). The CDR3 has 15 amino acids. Trimming removed 5 bases from V and 0 bases from J, with 14 bases in between. Germline CDR1 SGHAT, CDR2 FQNNGV. In nucleotides, the CDR3 is TGTGCCAGCAGCGTACATGTCGACAGCTCCTACGAGCAGTACTTC. Translation: CASSVHVDSSYEQYF.

The genes are TRBV5-8 and TRBJ2-1; 15 bases map to TRBD2. The V gene's germline CDR1 is SGHTS and CDR2 YDEGEE. The CDR3 has 18 amino acids. The V segment lost 2 bases and the J segment 4 bases; nucleotides outside the gene matches: 7. The CDR3 DNA is TGTGCCAGCAGCTTCTGGACTAGCGGGAGGGCCAATTACAATGAGCAGTTCTTC. This translates into CASSFWTSGRANYNEQFF.

The chain employs TRBV21-1 and TRBJ1-2. TRBV21-1 is a documented pseudogene. The CDR3 is 12 residues long. CDR3 in amino acids: CASSLEGYGYTF. As DNA, the CDR3 is TGTGCCAGCAGCCTGGAGGGCTATGGCTACACCTTC.

CDR3 in DNA: TGTGCCTGGAGTCATACAGGTTTTGAAGCTTTCTTT. Amino acids: CAWSHTGFEAFF. This rearrangement joins TRBV30 to TRBJ1-1; D is perhaps TRBD1 (5 bases). The germline CDR1 and CDR2 sequences are GTSNPN and SVGIG (reference sequence). The CDR3 has 12 amino acids. Deletions cut 2 bases from V and 7 bases from J, with 11 bases between.

The chain employs TRBV18 and TRBJ2-7; 9 nucleotides match TRBD1. The CDR3 runs 15 residues. The ends lost 1 base at V and 1 base at J; junction bases unmatched: 2. Germline CDR1 is KGHSH and CDR2 is LQKENI. The CDR3 DNA follows: TGTGCCAGCTCACCACGGGACAGGGTATCCTACGAGCAGTACTTC. Its translation is CASSPRDRVSYEQYF.

The chain has TRBV2 and TRBJ1-1, with 9 bases matching TRBD1. The trim removed 6 bases at V and 7 bases at J, leaving 12 bases unmatched. CDR3 length: 15 residues. CDR1 SNHLY and CDR2 FYNNEI come from the germline V gene. CDR3: CASREEGQGPYEAFF. CDR3 DNA: TGTGCCAGCAGGGAGGAGGGACAGGGACCCTATGAAGCTTTCTTT.

The rearrangement uses TRBV7-2 and TRBJ2-5, with TRBD2 matching 8 bases. Per germline, CDR1 SGHTA and CDR2 FQGNSA. This CDR3 has 15 residues. Trimming took 3 bases from V and 5 from J; bases not matched to a gene: 8. The CDR3 coding sequence is TGTGCCAGCAGCTTCGTCGGGGGGGTGGGGGAGACCCAGTACTTC. Amino acids: CASSFVGGVGETQYF.

The chain couples TRBV9 to TRBJ2-2, with 10 positions matching TRBD2. V shed 0 bases and J 6 bases; nucleotides not matched to a gene: 5. Germline V gives CDR1 SGDLS, CDR2 YYNGEE. There are 16 residues in the CDR3. CDR3 sequence: CASSVGLAGAAGELFF. CDR3 coding DNA: TGTGCCAGCAGCGTAGGGCTAGCGGGAGCGGCCGGGGAGCTGTTTTTT.

The V gene is TRBV7-8, the J gene TRBJ2-3, with D tentatively TRBD2 (7 bases). The germline CDR1 and CDR2 sequences are SGHVS and FQNEAQ. The ends were cut back, 7 bases at V and 2 bases at J, with 19 bases in the middle. The CDR3 extends over 16 amino acids. The CDR3 loop is CASTLEWGGATDTQYF. Here the CDR3 DNA reads TGTGCCAGCACCCTAGAATGGGGGGGGGCCACAGATACGCAGTATTTT.

The chain is built from TRBV7-2 and TRBJ1-2; the D gene is possibly TRBD1 (6 bases). Trimming removed 1 base from V and 4 bases from J, with 13 bases in between. This CDR3 comprises 15 residues. Looked up from germline, CDR1 is SGHTA and CDR2 is FQGNSA. The CDR3 loop reads CASSLEQGYIYGYTF. The CDR3, as DNA: TGTGCCAGCAGCTTAGAACAGGGTTATATCTATGGCTACACCTTC.

This chain links TRBV27 with TRBJ2-2, with 8 bases that match TRBD2. CDR3 length: 14 residues. Germline V CDR1 and CDR2: MNHEY, SMNVEV (reference sequence). V was clipped by 7 bases and J by 6 bases; unmatched bases: 7. This CDR3 is CASTQREFSGELFF. DNA of the CDR3: TGTGCCAGCACCCAGCGGGAGTTCTCCGGGGAGCTGTTTTTT.

This chain links TRBV19 with TRBJ1-5; D unclear. This CDR3 spans 13 amino acids. The V and J ends lost 2 bases and 5 bases respectively, with 7 bases between them. Per the germline V gene, CDR1 is LNHDA and CDR2 is SQIVND (reference sequence). The CDR3 spells CASSINGDQPQHF. The CDR3 DNA reads TGTGCCAGTAGTATAAACGGAGATCAGCCCCAGCATTTT.

Comments on this clone: Other DNA sequences from this sample encode an identical CDR3 as well. The rearrangement links TRBV7-9 to TRBJ1-2; D is unresolved. Trimming took off 2 bases at V and 0 bases at J, with 10 bases between the two ends. Germline-derived CDR1 and CDR2 are SEHNR and FQNEAQ (reference sequence). The CDR3 contains 15 residues. CDR3 nucleotides: TGTGCCAGCAGCTTAAGGACTGGACCTAACTATGGCTACACCTTC. Residues: CASSLRTGPNYGYTF.

CDR3 nucleotide sequence: TGTGCCAGCAGCTGGGACAGATCCTACGAGCAGTACTTC. Protein product: CASSWDRSYEQYF. This rearrangement joins TRBV5-4 to TRBJ2-7, with 7 bases aligning to TRBD1. The ends lost 3 bases at V and 1 base at J; junction bases unmatched: 1. Germline CDR1 and CDR2: SGHNT and YYREEE (reference sequence). The CDR3 runs 13 residues.